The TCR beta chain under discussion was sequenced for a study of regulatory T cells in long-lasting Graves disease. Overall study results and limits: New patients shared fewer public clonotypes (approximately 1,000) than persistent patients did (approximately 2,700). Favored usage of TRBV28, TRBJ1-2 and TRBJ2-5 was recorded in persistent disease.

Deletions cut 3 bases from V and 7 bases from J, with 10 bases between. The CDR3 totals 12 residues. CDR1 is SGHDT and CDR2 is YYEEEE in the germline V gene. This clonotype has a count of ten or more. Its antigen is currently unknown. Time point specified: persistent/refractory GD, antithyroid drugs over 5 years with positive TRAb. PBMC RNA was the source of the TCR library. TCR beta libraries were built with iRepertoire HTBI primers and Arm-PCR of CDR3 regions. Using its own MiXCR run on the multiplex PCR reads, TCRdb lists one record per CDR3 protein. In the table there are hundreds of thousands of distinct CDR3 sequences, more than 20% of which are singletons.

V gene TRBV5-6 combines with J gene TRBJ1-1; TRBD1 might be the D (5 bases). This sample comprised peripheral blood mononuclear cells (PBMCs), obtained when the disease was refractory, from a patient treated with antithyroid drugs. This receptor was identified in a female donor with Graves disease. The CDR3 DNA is TGTGCCAGCAGCTACGGGACGGATGAAGCTTTCTTT. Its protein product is CASSYGTDEAFF.